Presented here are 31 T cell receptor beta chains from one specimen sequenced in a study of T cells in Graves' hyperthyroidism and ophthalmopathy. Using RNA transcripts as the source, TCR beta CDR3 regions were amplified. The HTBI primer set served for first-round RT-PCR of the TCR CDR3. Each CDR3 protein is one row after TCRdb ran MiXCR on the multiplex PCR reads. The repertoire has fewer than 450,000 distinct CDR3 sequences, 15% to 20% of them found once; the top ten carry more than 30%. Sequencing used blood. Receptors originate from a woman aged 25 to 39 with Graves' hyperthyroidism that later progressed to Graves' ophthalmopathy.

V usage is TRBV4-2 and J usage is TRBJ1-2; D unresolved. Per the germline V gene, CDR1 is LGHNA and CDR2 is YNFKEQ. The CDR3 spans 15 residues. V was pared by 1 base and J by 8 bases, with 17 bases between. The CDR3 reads CASSQVSTQLEGYTF. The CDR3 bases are TGTGCCAGCAGCCAAGTTAGCACCCAACTGGAGGGCTACACCTTC.

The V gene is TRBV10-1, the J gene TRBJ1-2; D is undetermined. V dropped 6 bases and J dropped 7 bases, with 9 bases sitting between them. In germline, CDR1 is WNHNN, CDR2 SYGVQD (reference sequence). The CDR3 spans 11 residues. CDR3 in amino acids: CASSDHFGYTF. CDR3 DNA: TGCGCCAGCAGCGATCACTTTGGCTACACCTTC.

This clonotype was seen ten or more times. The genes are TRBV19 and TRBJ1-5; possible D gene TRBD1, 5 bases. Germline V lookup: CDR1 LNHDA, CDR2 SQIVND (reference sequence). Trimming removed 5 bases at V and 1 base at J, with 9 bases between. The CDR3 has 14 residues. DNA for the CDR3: TGTGCCAGTAGTTGGGGGGGAAGCAATCAGCCCCAGCATTTT. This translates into CASSWGGSNQPQHF.

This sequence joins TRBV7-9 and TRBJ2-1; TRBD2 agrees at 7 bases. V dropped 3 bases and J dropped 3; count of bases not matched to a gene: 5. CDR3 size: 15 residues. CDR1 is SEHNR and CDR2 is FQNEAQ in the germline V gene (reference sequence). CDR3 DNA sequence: TGTGCCAGCAGCTTCAGACTAGCAATCTACAATGAGCAGTTCTTC. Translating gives CASSFRLAIYNEQFF.

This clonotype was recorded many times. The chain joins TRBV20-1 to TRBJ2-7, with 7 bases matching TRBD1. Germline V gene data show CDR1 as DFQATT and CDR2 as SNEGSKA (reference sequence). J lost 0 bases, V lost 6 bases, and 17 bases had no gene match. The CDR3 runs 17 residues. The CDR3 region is CSATGTEHDLSSYEQYF. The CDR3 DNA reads TGCAGTGCCACCGGGACAGAGCATGACTTAAGCTCCTACGAGCAGTACTTC.

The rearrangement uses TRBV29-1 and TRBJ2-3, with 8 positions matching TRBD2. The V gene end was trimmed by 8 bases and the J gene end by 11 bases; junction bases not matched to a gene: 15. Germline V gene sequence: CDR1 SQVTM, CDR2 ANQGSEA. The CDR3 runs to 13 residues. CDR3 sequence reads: CSTSQINRGGQYF. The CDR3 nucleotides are TGCAGCACCTCGCAAATCAACCGGGGGGGGCAGTATTTT.

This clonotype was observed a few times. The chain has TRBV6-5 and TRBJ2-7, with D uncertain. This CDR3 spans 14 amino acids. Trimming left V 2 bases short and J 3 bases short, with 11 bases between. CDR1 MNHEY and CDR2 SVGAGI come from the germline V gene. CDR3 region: CASSYTTEDYEQYF. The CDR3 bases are TGTGCCAGCAGTTACACTACGGAAGACTACGAGCAGTACTTC.

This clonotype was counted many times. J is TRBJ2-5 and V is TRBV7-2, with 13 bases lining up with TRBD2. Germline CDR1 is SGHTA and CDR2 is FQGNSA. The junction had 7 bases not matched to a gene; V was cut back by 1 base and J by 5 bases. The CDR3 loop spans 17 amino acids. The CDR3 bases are TGTGCCAGCAGCTTAGGAAGGACTAGCGGGGGCTGGGAGACCCAGTACTTC. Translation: CASSLGRTSGGWETQYF. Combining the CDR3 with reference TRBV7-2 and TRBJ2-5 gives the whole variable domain GAGVSQSPSNKVTEKGKDVELRCDPISGHTALYWYRQSLGQGLEFLIYFQGNSAPDKSGLPSDRFSAERTGGSVSTLTIQRTQQEDSAVYLCASSLGRTSGGWETQYFGPGTRLLVL.

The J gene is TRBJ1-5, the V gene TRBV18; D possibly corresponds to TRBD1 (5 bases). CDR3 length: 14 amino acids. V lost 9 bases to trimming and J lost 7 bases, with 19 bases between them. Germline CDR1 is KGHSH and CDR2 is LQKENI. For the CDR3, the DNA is TGTGCCAGTCTCGGGAACCTGGGGGACCAGCCCCAGCATTTT. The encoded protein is CASLGNLGDQPQHF.

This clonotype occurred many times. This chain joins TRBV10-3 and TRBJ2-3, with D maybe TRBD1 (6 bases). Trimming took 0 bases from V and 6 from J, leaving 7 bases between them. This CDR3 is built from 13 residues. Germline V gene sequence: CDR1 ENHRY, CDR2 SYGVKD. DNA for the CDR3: TGTGCCATCAGTGAGTCTACAGGGGATACGCAGTATTTT. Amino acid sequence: CAISESTGDTQYF.

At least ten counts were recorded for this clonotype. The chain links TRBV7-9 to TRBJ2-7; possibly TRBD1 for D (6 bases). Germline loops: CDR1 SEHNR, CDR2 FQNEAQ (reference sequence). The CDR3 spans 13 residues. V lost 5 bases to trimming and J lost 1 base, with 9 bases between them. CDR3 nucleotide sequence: TGTGCCAGCAGCAAGGACAGTTCCTACGAGCAGTACTTC. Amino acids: CASSKDSSYEQYF.

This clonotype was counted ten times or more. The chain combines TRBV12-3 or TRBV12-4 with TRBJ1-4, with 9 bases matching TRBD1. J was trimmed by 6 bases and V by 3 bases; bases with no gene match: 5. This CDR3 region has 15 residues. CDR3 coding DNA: TGTGCCAGCAGTTTTTCGGGACAGGGTGATGAAAAACTGTTTTTT. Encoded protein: CASSFSGQGDEKLFF.

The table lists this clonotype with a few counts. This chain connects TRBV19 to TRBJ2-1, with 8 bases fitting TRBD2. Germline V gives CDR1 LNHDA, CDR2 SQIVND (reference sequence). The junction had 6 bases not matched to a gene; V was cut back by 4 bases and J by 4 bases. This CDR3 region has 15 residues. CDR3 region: CASSNSAGEYNEQFF. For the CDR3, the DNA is TGTGCCAGTAGTAATTCAGCGGGAGAATACAATGAGCAGTTCTTC.

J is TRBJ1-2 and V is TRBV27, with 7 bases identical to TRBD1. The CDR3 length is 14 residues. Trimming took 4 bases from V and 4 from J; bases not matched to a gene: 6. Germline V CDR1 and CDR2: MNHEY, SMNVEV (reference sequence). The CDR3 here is CASSYRGASYGYTF. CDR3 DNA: TGTGCCAGCAGTTACAGGGGCGCCAGCTATGGCTACACCTTC.

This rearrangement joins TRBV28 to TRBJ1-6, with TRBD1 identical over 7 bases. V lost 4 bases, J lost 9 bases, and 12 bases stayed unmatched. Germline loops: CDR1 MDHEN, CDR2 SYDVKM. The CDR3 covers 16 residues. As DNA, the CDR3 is TGTGCCAGCAGTTCCTCGGGACAGCCCAGACGTTCACCCCTCCACTTT. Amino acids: CASSSSGQPRRSPLHF.

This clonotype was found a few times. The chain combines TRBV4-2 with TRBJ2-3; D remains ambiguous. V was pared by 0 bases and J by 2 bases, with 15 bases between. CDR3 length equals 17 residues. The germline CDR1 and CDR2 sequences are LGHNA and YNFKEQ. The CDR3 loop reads CASSQDLTDGDTDTQYF. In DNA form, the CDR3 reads TGTGCCAGCAGCCAAGATCTAACGGACGGAGACACAGATACGCAGTATTTT.

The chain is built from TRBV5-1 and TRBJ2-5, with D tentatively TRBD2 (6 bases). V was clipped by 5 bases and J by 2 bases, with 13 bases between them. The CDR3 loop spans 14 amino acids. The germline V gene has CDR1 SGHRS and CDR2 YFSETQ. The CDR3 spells CASSRAGGQETQYF. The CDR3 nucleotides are TGCGCCAGCAGTCGTGCTGGGGGGCAAGAGACCCAGTACTTC.

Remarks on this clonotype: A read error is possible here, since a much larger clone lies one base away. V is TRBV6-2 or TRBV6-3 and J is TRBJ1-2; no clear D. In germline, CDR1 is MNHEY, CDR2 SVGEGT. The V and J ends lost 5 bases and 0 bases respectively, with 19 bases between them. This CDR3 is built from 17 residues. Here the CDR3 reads CASSPYGGRATNYGYTF. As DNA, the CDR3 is TGTGCCAGCAGTCCCTATGGCGGGAGAGCTACTAACTATGGCTACACCTTC.

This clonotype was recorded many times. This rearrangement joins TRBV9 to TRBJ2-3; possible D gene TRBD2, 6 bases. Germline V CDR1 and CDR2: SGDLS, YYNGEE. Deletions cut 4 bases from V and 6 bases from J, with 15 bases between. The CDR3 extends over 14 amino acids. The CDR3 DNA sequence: TGTGCCAGCAGCCCGGACACGGGAGACGATACGCAGTATTTT. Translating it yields CASSPDTGDDTQYF.

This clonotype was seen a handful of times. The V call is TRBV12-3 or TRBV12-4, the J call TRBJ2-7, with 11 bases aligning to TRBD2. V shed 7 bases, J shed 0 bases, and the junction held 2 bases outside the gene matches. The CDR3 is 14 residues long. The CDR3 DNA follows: TGTGCCAGCACCCTAGCGGGAGGCTCCTACGAGCAGTACTTC. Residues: CASTLAGGSYEQYF.

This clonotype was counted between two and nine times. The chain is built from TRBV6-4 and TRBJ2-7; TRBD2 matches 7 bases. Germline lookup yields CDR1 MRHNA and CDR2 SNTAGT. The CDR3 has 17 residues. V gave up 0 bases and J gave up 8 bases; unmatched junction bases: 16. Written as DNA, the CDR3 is TGTGCCAGCAGTGACTCCGGGACCCCGGGTGGGGGGGATAAGCAGTACTTC. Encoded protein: CASSDSGTPGGGDKQYF.

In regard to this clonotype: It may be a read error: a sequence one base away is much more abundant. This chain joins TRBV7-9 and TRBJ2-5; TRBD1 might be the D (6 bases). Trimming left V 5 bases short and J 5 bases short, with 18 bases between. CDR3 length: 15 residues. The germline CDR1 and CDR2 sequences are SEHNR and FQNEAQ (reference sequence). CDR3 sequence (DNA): TGTGCCAGCAGCCCGCCGGTAGGGGGTTGTGAGACCCAGTACTTC. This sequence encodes CASSPPVGGCETQYF.

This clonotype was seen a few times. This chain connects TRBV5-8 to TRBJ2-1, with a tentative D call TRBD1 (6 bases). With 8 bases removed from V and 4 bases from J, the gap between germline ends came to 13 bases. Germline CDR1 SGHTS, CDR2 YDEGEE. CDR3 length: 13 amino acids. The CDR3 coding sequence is TGTGCCAGTCCGGACAGCCCATACAATGAGCAGTTCTTC. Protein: CASPDSPYNEQFF.

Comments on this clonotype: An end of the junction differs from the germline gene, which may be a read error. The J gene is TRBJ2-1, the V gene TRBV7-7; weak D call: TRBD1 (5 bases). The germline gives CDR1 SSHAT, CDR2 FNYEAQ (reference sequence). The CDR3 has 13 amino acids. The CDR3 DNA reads TGTGCTAGCAGCCCGGACATTTACAATGAGCAGTTCTTC. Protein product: CASSPDIYNEQFF.

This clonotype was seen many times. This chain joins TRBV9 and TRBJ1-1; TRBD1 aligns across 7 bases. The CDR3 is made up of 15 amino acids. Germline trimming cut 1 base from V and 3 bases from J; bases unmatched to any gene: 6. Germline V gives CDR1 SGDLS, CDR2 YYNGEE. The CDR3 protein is CASSVYGTADTEAFF. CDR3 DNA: TGTGCCAGCAGCGTATACGGGACAGCAGACACTGAAGCTTTCTTT. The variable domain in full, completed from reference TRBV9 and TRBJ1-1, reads DSGVTQTPKHLITATGQRVTLRCSPRSGDLSVYWYQQSLDQGLQFLIQYYNGEERAKGNILERFSAQQFPDLHSELNLSSLELGDSALYFCASSVYGTADTEAFFGQGTRLTVV.

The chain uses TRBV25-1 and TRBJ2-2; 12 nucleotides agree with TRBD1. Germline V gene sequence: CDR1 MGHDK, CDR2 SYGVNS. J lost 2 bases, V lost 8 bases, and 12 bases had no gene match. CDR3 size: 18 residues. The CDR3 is CASGPLGTGGANTGELFF. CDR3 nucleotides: TGTGCCAGCGGCCCCCTCGGGACAGGGGGCGCTAACACCGGGGAGCTGTTTTTT.

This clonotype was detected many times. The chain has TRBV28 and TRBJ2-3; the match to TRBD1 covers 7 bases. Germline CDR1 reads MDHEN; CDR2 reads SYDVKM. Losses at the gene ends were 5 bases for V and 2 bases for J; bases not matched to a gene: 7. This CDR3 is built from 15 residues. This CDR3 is CASSRDSELTDTQYF. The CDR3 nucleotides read TGTGCCAGCAGTCGGGACAGCGAACTCACAGATACGCAGTATTTT.

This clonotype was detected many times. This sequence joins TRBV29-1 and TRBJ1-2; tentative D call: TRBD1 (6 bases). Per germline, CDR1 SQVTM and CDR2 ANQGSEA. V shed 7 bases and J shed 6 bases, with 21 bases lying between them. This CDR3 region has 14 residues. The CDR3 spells CSAFDRLGGDGYTF. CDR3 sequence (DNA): TGCAGCGCTTTTGACAGGCTCGGCGGGGATGGCTACACCTTC.

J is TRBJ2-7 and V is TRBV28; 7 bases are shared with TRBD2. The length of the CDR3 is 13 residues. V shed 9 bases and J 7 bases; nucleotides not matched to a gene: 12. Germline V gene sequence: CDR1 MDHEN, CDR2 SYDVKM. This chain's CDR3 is CASRRGSSIEQYF. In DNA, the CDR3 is TGTGCCAGTAGACGCGGGAGTTCCATAGAGCAGTACTTC. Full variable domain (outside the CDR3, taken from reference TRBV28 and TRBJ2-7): DVKVTQSSRYLVKRTGEKVFLECVQDMDHENMFWYRQDPGLGLRLIYFSYDVKMKEKGDIPEGYSVSREKKERFSLILESASTNQTSMYLCASRRGSSIEQYFGPGTRLTVT.

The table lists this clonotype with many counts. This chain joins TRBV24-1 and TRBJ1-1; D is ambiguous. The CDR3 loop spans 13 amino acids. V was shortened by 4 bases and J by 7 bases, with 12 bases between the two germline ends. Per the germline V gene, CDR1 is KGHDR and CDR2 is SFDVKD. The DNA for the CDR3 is TGTGCCACCAGTGACGGTGGTTACGATGAAGCTTTCTTT. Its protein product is CATSDGGYDEAFF.

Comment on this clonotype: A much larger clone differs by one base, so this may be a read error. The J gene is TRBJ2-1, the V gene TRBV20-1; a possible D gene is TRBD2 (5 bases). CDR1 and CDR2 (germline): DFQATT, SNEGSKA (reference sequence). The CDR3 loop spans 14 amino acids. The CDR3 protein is CSASLRSGYNEKFF. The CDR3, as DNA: TGCAGTGCTAGTCTTCGGAGCGGCTACAATGAGAAGTTCTTC.